This TCR beta chain emerged from a study of T cells expressing NK-cell markers (dated by TCRdb to about 2020). Describing the broader study: Three sorted T-cell subsets (CD3+CD56+NKG2C+, CD3+CD56+NKG2C- and CD3+CD56-NKG2C+) from several donors had their TCR beta-chain repertoires profiled. Seven of the eight sequenced donors were HCMV-seropositive and one was HCMV-seronegative. All eight donors whose samples were sequenced were randomly selected healthy volunteers, three of them men and five women. The libraries were sequenced on Illumina HiSeq 2000/2500, MiSeq or NextSeq, producing 2 x 150 bp reads.

CDR3 length: 12 amino acids, cysteine to phenylalanine. No DNA sequence is on record. From the germline V gene, CDR1 is SQVTM and CDR2 is ANQGSEA. With regard to this clonotype: No antigen is known for it.

A commercial ELISA kit detecting HCMV-specific IgG in serum was used to determine HCMV serostatus. Ficoll density gradient centrifugation was used to isolate peripheral blood mononuclear cells from blood. The paper as a whole reports these results and caveats: In roughly 6 donors, the dominant CD3+CD56+NKG2C+ clonotypes ranked among the top 10 CD8+ clonotypes, making up 1.0-7.0% of CD8+ T cells. Those dominant clonotypes were again the most abundant among CD3+CD56-NKG2C+ cells in a few donors, at about 25-60.1%. Whether the expanded NKG2C-expressing T cell clones were specific for HCMV antigens remained unclear.

The data were produced on an Illumina HiSeq 2000. 5'RACE template switching, by which a universal primer site and unique molecular identifiers were added, was used to make TCR beta cDNA libraries. cDNA synthesis was primed from the TCR beta constant segment and was followed by two successive PCR amplification steps. Per the source publication's procedure: MIGEC handled demultiplexing of the reads and grouping by UMI, while MiTCR was used to assemble and quantify clonotypes. Only TCR cDNA sequences supported by at least two reads were kept to exclude erroneous sequences. The tcR package was used for downstream repertoire analysis, with clonotypes matched between fractions based on CDR3 nucleotide sequence plus V segment. Antigen specificity was annotated against VDJdb with VDJmatch, allowing one amino acid substitution in CDR3. TCRdb reprocessed the reads, so every CDR3 protein sequence counts as one entry and DNA is not shown. What appears here as the V and J calls and clone size reflects TCRdb's work, not the paper's. This sample's clone table shows about 540,000 distinct CDR3 sequences. Together, the top ten hold less than 4.5% of the sample.

The chain uses TRBV29-1 and TRBJ2-7; TCRdb reports TRBD1, a call that lacks DNA to check it against. The receptor was derived from a man between 18 and 35 years old in good health. Donor details come from another sample of the same person, matched by shared clones. The sequenced sample consisted of blood T cells: a sorted CD56 or NKG2C T cell subset, CD4+ or CD8+ T cells, or bulk PBMC T cells (not recorded which). The CDR3 protein sequence reads: CSVQGSPREQYF.